The clone carrying this TCR beta chain was seen a handful of times. Its antigen is unidentified. Each CDR3 protein gets one entry after TCRdb re-called the reads with MiXCR. The data contain roughly 150,000 distinct CDR3 sequences, 20% to 25% of them singletons. These data come from a study of T cell repertoires in cytomegalovirus infection. Study at large: Both a matching HLA type and CMV infection were indicated by public TCR beta signatures. General observations from the study: CMV-specific TCR beta clonotypes restricted by HLA-C dominated the ex vivo response. Public TCR beta family frequency separated CMV-and-HLA carriers, including in an independent cohort.

CDR1 and CDR2 from the germline V gene are MNHEY and SMNVEV (reference sequence). The CDR3 is 15 amino acids. J gave up 1 base and V 2 bases, and 4 bases lay outside the gene matches. V usage is TRBV27 and J usage is TRBJ1-1; TRBD1 aligns across 7 bases. This TCR was sampled from a human donor in good health (CMV status not recorded). Some clones in this sample may be carry-over from other donors' samples. The sequencing sample was made of PBMCs. Here the CDR3 DNA reads TGTGCCAGCAGTTTACTAGGGACAGCGAACACTGAAGCTTTCTTT. Its protein product is CASSLLGTANTEAFF.